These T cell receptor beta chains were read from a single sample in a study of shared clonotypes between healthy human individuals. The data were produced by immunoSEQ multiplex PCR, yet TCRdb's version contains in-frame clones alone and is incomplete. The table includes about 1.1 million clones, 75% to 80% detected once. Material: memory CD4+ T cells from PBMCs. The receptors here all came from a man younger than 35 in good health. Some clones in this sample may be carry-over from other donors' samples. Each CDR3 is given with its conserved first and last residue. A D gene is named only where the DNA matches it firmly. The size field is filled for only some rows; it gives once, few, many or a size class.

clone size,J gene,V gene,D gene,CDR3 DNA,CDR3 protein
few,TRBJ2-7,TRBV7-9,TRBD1,TGTGCCAGCAGCCCAAGGACAGGGAGCTCCTACGAGCAGTACTTC,CASSPRTGSSYEQYF
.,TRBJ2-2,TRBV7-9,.,TGTGCCAGCAGCGTAAGGGGGTACGGGGAGCTGTTTTTT,CASSVRGYGELFF
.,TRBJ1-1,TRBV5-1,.,TGCGCCAGCACCTCAAACCAGAACACTGAAGCTTTCTTT,CASTSNQNTEAFF
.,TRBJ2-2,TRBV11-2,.,TGTGCCAGCAGCTTATTAGGGGGGACGAACACCGGGGAGCTGTTTTTT,CASSLLGGTNTGELFF
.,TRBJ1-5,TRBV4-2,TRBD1,TGTGCCAGCAGCCCAGGACAGGACCAGCCCCAGCATTTT,CASSPGQDQPQHF
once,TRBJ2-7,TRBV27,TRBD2,TGTGCCAGCAGTGAGACTAGCGGGAGTCTTTACGAGCAGTACTTC,CASSETSGSLYEQYF
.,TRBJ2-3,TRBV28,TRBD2,TGTGCCAGCAGCTGGACTAGCGGGAGTATGACAGATACGCAGTATTTT,CASSWTSGSMTDTQYF
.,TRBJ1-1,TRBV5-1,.,TGCGCCAGCAGCTTGGAGTGGGGGAACACTGAAGCTTTCTTT,CASSLEWGNTEAFF
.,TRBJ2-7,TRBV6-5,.,TGTGCCAGCAGTCGAAGACCCAGGGGCGAGCAGTACTTC,CASSRRPRGEQYF
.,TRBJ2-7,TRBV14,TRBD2,TGTGCCAGCAGCCAATTACTTGCGGGAGCCTACGAGCAGTACTTC,CASSQLLAGAYEQYF
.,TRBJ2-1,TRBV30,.,TGTGCCTGGGCTAGGGGCGCCTACAATGAGCAGTTCTTC,CAWARGAYNEQFF
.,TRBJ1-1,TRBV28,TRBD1,TGTGCCAGCAGTATGATGACAGGGGGAACTGAAGCTTTCTTT,CASSMMTGGTEAFF
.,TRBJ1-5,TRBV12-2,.,TGTGCAAGTCGCTCGAACCGACCGGGACCCAGTCCGCATCATCAGCCCCAGCATTTT,CASRSNRPGPSPHHQPQHF
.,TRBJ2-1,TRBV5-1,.,TGCGCCAGCAGCCCCTCCTACGGTGAGCAGTTCTTC,CASSPSYGEQFF
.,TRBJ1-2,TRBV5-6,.,TGTGCCAGCAGCTTCCAGGGTTTGACTGCGGATGGCTACACCTTC,CASSFQGLTADGYTF
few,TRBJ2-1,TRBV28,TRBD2,TGTGCCAGCAATCTAGCGGGATCCTACAATGAGCAGTTCTTC,CASNLAGSYNEQFF
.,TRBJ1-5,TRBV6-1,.,TGTGCCAGCTCGAGGTCGTATAGCAATCAGCCCCAGCATTTT,CASSRSYSNQPQHF
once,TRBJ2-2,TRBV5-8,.,TGTGCCAGAGGGGGCGGGGCTCGCAACACCGGGGAGCTGTTTTTT,CARGGGARNTGELFF
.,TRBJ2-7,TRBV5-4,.,TGTGCCAGCAGCTTGGACGACAGTACTGAGCAGTACTTC,CASSLDDSTEQYF
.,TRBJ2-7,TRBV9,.,TGTGCCAGCAGCCCGGCGGATCGCCCCCTCTACGAGCAGTACTTC,CASSPADRPLYEQYF
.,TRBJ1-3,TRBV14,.,TGTGCCAGCAGCCAGATACAGGGACGATCCTCTGGAAACACCATATATTTT,CASSQIQGRSSGNTIYF
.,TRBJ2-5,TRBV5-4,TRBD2,TGTGCCAGCAGCTCCAAGACTAGCGGGAGTGGAGAGACCCAGTACTTC,CASSSKTSGSGETQYF
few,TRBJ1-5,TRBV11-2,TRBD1,TGTGCCAGCAGCCCGGACAGGGTGGGGCAGCCCCAGCATTTT,CASSPDRVGQPQHF
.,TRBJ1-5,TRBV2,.,TGTGCCAGCAGCGAGAATCAGCCCCAGCATTTT,CASSENQPQHF
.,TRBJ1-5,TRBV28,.,TGTGCCAGCACCTTAGGTTCAGGGAATCAGCCCCAGCATTTT,CASTLGSGNQPQHF
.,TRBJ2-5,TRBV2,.,TGTGCCAGCAGTAGACAGGGGAGGGACCAAGAGACCCAGTACTTC,CASSRQGRDQETQYF
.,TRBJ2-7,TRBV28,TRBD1,TGTGCCAGCCTCCCTCCGGGACAGGGGGACTACGAGCAGTACTTC,CASLPPGQGDYEQYF
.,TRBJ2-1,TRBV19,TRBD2,TGTGCCAGTAGTATGAGGGGCGGGAGTGGGTCCTACAATGAGCAGTTCTTC,CASSMRGGSGSYNEQFF
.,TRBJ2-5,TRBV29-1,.,TGCAGCGCGGCGGTGCATCAAGAGACCCAGTACTTC,CSAAVHQETQYF
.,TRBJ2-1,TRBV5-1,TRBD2,TGCGCCAGCAGCTTCGACCCGGGACTAGCACTGTACAATGAGCAGTTCTTC,CASSFDPGLALYNEQFF
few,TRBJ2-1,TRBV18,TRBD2,TGTGCCAGCTCACCTACACGGACTAGCGGTTACAATGAGCAGTTCTTC,CASSPTRTSGYNEQFF
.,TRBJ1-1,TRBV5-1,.,TGCGCCAGCAGCTTGTTGGCAGGGAGGAACACTGAAGCTTTCTTT,CASSLLAGRNTEAFF
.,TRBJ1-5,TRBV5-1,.,TGCGCCAGCAGCGTAACCGGTCTCGTCAATCAGCCCCAGCATTTT,CASSVTGLVNQPQHF
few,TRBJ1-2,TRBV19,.,TGTGCCAGTAGTATTACAAGAGAGGATGGCTACACCTTC,CASSITREDGYTF
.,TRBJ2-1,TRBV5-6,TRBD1,TGTGCCAGCAGCCCCGACAGGGGGGCCTCCTACAATGAGCAGTTCTTC,CASSPDRGASYNEQFF
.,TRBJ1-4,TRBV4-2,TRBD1,TGTGCCAGCAGCCTAAAGGGGGCCGAAAAACTGTTTTTT,CASSLKGAEKLFF
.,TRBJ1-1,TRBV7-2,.,TGTGCCAGCACCAGGAGGCCCATGAACACTGAAGCTTTCTTT,CASTRRPMNTEAFF
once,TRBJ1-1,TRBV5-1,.,TGCGCCAGCAGCTTGGGCGGCCAGTTGAACACTGAAGCTTTCTTT,CASSLGGQLNTEAFF
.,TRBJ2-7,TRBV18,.,TGTGCCAGCTCACCGGGTCAGGGGAAGTACTTC,CASSPGQGKYF
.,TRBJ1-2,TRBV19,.,TGTGCCAGTAGTGCAGGGTACTATGGCTACACCTTC,CASSAGYYGYTF
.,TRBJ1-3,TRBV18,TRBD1,TGTGCCAGCTCACCAACAATAATCACCGGGACAGACTCTGGAAACACCATATATTTT,CASSPTIITGTDSGNTIYF
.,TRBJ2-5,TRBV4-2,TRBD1,TGTGCCAGCAGCCAAGGGGACAGGGGTTGGGAGACCCAGTACTTC,CASSQGDRGWETQYF
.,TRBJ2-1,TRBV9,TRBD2,TGTGCCAGCAGCGCACAAAGCGGGATGCTGTCCTACAATGAGCAGTTCTTC,CASSAQSGMLSYNEQFF
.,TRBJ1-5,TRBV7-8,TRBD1,TGTGCCAGCAGCTCGACAGGGGTTCAGTCGCGCAATCAGCCCCAGCATTTT,CASSSTGVQSRNQPQHF